Listed below are T cell receptor beta chains from one sample, sequenced in a study of graft-versus-host responses after intestinal transplantation. Produced via immunoSEQ multiplex PCR; TCRdb's table is partial and in-frame only. The sample records about 97,000 clones, 85% to 95% being singletons. Their target antigens are unknown. Source: unstimulated CD8+ T cells sorted from spleen or lymph node cells, taken before transplant. The receptors stem from a human donor who was the organ donor for an intestinal transplant. Each CDR3 is given with its conserved first and last residue. Fields, in order: CDR3 protein, CDR3 DNA, V gene, J gene, clone size, D gene. A D gene is named only where the DNA matches it firmly. The listing skips clone size in some rows; elsewhere it reads once, few, many or a size class.

CASSQVPGNTEAFF	TGTGCCAGTAGTCAAGTCCCGGGGAACACTGAAGCTTTCTTT	TRBV19	TRBJ1-1	few	-
CASSLVPSDYANTGELFF	TGTGCCAGCAGTTTAGTTCCTAGCGATTACGCGAACACCGGGGAGCTGTTTTTT	TRBV27	TRBJ2-2	-	-
CASSGTGMDEQYF	TGTGCCAGCAGTGGGACAGGGATGGACGAGCAGTACTTC	TRBV2	TRBJ2-7	-	TRBD1
CAWTGGQLSYEQYF	TGTGCCTGGACTGGGGGACAACTTTCCTACGAGCAGTACTTC	TRBV30	TRBJ2-7	-	-
CAHRRFDTQYF	TGTGCCCATCGGCGGTTTGATACGCAGTATTTT	TRBV5-8	TRBJ2-3	-	-
CASSELGGRELFF	TGTGCCAGCAGTGAGTTAGGGGGCCGGGAGCTGTTTTTT	TRBV2	TRBJ2-2	once	TRBD1
CASSLKIRDRAYEQYF	TGTGCCAGCAGTTTGAAAATCCGGGACAGGGCCTACGAGCAGTACTTC	TRBV28	TRBJ2-7	-	TRBD1
CASSQSPTSYNEQFF	TGCGCCAGCAGCCAAAGCCCCACCTCCTACAATGAGCAGTTCTTC	TRBV4-1	TRBJ2-1	-	-
CASSYLAGDTQYF	TGTGCCAGCAGCTATCTAGCGGGAGATACGCAGTATTTT	TRBV7-3	TRBJ2-3	-	TRBD2
CSVDGLAVYNEQFF	TGCAGCGTTGACGGACTAGCGGTTTACAATGAGCAGTTCTTC	TRBV29-1	TRBJ2-1	-	TRBD2
CASSHENSGQETQYF	TGTGCCAGCAGCCATGAGAATAGCGGACAAGAGACCCAGTACTTC	TRBV14	TRBJ2-5	-	-
CAWINVPSGRDNEQFF	TGTGCCTGGATAAACGTTCCTAGCGGGAGGGACAATGAGCAGTTCTTC	TRBV30	TRBJ2-1	once	TRBD2
CASSLGQAGNTIYF	TGTGCCAGCAGCTTAGGACAGGCTGGAAACACCATATATTTT	TRBV13	TRBJ1-3	-	-
CASSPPAGAISARNTIYF	TGTGCCAGCAGTCCCCCCGCGGGGGCTATCTCTGCACGAAACACCATATATTTT	TRBV28	TRBJ1-3	-	-
CASSTGQGGFGETQYF	TGTGCCAGTAGTACGGGACAGGGAGGGTTCGGGGAGACCCAGTACTTC	TRBV19	TRBJ2-5	-	TRBD1
CATRGTGDNEQFF	TGTGCCACCAGAGGGACAGGGGACAATGAGCAGTTCTTC	TRBV15	TRBJ2-1	once	TRBD1
CASSLGTGYEQYF	TGTGCCAGCAGCTTAGGGACAGGCTACGAGCAGTACTTC	TRBV5-4	TRBJ2-7	once	TRBD1
CASSHKYEQYF	TGTGCCAGCAGCCACAAGTACGAGCAGTACTTC	TRBV13	TRBJ2-7	-	-
CASSHGEGDTEAFF	TGCGCCAGCAGCCACGGGGAGGGGGACACTGAAGCTTTCTTT	TRBV5-1	TRBJ1-1	-	-
CAWSVLGAGGYNEQFF	TGTGCCTGGAGTGTACTCGGGGCGGGAGGGTACAATGAGCAGTTCTTC	TRBV30	TRBJ2-1	-	TRBD2
CASSLREGLTEAFF	TGTGCCAGCAGCTTAAGGGAGGGACTCACTGAAGCTTTCTTT	TRBV7-3	TRBJ1-1	-	-
CAIRQANTEAFF	TGTGCCATCAGACAGGCTAACACTGAAGCTTTCTTT	TRBV10-3	TRBJ1-1	few	-
CAWSPVWGVKSPLHF	TGTGCCTGGTCTCCTGTTTGGGGGGTAAAATCACCCCTCCACTTT	TRBV30	TRBJ1-6	once	-
CASSQDIAGHYEQYF	TGCGCCAGCAGCCAAGACATAGCGGGACACTACGAGCAGTACTTC	TRBV4-1	TRBJ2-7	once	TRBD2
CAWSEDFTQGAFGYTF	TGTGCCTGGAGTGAAGATTTTACACAGGGGGCTTTCGGCTACACCTTC	TRBV30	TRBJ1-2	-	TRBD1
CASSIFGTGSYEQYF	TGTGCCAGTAGTATCTTCGGGACAGGCTCTTACGAGCAGTACTTC	TRBV19	TRBJ2-7	-	TRBD1
CASSLAPLDRSYNEQFF	TGTGCCAGCAGCTTAGCTCCGCTAGACCGCTCCTACAATGAGCAGTTCTTC	TRBV11-2	TRBJ2-1	once	-
CASSRHGWRANVLTF	TGTGCCAGCAGCCGACATGGGTGGAGGGCCAACGTCCTGACTTTC	TRBV7-9	TRBJ2-6	-	-
CASGTATYEQYF	TGTGCCAGCGGGACAGCAACCTACGAGCAGTACTTC	TRBV7-9	TRBJ2-7	-	TRBD1